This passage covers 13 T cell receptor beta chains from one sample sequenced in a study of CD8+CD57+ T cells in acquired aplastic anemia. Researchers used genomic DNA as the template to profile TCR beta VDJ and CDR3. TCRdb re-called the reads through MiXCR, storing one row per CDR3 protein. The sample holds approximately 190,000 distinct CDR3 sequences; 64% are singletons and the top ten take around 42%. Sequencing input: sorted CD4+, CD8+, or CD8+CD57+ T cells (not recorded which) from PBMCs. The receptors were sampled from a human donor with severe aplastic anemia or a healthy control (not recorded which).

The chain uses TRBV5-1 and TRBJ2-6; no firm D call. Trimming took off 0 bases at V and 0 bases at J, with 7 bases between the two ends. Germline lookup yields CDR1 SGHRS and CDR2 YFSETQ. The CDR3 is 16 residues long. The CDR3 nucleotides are TGCGCCAGCAGCTTGGAGCCCTCCTCTGGGGCCAACGTCCTGACTTTC. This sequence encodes CASSLEPSSGANVLTF.

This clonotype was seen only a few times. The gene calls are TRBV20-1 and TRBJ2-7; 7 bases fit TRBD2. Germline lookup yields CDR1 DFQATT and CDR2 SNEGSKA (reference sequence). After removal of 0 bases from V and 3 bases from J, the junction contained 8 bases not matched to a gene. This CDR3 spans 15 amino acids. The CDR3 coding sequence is TGCAGTGCTAGAGATCATACCAGCGGGAACTACGAGCAGTACTTC. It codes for CSARDHTSGNYEQYF.

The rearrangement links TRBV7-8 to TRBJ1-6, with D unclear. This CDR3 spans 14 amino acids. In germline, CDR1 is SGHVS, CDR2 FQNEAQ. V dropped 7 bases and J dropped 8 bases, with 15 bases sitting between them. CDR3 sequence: CASNPRGGYSPLHF. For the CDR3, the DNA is TGTGCCAGCAACCCTCGTGGCGGCTATTCACCCCTCCACTTT.

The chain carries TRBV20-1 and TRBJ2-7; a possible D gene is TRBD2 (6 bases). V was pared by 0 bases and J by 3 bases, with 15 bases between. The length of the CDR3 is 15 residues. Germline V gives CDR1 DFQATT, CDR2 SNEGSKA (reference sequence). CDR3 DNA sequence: TGCAGTGCTAGAGATTTTCGGCTAGCGCGCTACGAGCAGTACTTC. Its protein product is CSARDFRLARYEQYF.

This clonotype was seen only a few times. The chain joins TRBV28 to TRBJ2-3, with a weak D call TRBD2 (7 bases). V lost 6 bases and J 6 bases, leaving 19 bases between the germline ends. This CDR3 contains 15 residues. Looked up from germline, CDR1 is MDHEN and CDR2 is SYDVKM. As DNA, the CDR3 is TGTGCCAGCAGCCCGGGGGCAGGGAGGGGCGATACGCAGTATTTT. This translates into CASSPGAGRGDTQYF.

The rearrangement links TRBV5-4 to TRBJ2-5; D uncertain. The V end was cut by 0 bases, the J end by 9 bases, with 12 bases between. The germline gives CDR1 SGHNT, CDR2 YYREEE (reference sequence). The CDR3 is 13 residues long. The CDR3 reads CASSLEVGQPQYF. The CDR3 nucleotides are TGTGCCAGCAGCTTGGAGGTGGGTCAGCCCCAGTACTTC.

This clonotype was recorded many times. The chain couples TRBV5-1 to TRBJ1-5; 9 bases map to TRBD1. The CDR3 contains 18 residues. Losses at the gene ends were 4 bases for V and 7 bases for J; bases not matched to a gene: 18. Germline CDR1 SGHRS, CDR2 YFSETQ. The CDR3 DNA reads TGCGCCAGCAGCCCGGGAACAGGGGGCGCGGGGGTAGAACAGCCCCAGCATTTT. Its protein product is CASSPGTGGAGVEQPQHF.

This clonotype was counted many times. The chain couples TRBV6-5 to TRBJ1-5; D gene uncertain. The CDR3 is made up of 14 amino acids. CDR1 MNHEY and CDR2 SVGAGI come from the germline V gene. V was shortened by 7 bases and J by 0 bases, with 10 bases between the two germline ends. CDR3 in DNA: TGTGCCAGCAACTCGGGGTATAGCAATCAGCCCCAGCATTTT. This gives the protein CASNSGYSNQPQHF.

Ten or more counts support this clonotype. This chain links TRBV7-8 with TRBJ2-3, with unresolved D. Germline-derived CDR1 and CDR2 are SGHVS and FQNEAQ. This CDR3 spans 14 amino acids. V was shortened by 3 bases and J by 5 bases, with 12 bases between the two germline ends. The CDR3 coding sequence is TGTGCCAGCAGCTTTGTCCCAGGCGGAGATACGCAGTATTTT. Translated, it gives CASSFVPGGDTQYF.

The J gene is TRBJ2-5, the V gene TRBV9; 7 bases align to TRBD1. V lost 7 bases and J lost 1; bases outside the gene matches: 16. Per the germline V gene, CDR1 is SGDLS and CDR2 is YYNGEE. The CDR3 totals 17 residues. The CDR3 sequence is CASGLTGDIGTQETQYF. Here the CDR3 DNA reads TGTGCCAGCGGCCTCACAGGGGACATTGGAACCCAAGAGACCCAGTACTTC.

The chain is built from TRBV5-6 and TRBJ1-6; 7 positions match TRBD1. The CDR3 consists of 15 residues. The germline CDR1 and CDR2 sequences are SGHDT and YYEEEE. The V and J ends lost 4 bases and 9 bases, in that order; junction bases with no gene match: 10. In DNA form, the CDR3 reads TGTGCCAGCAGCCACGGACAGGTTTTAAGTTCACCCCTCCACTTT. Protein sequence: CASSHGQVLSSPLHF.

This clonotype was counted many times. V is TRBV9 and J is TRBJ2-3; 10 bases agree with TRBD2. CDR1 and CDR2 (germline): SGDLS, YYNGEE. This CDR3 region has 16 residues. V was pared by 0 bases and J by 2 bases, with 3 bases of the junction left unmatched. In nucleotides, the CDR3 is TGTGCCAGCAGCGTAGCTAGCGGGGGTATCACAGATACGCAGTATTTT. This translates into CASSVASGGITDTQYF.

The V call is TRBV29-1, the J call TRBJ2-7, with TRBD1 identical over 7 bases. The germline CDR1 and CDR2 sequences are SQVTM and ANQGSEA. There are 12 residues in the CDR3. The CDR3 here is CNHRDSSYEQYF. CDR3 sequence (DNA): TGCAACCACCGGGACAGCTCCTACGAGCAGTACTTC.